This T cell receptor (beta chain) was recovered during a study of blood T cells in healthy people across ages. For the study at large: Researchers report that template switching captured about one barcoded beta molecule per two T cells. Study-level findings and limits: Strongly correlated with naive T cell percentage was TCR beta diversity. Naive CD4+ cells and diversity were both higher in long-lived donors than in aged donors.

The germline V gene has CDR1 SGHTS and CDR2 YDEGEE. The CDR3 runs 14 residues. The authors ran a second PCR of roughly 7 to 11 cycles using a sample-barcoded 5' primer and a J-beta primer mix. TCRdb re-derived calls from the 5' RACE reads in MiXCR, one entry per CDR3 protein. The sample has over 1,300,000 distinct CDR3 sequences, 59% seen once. This clonotype appeared a single time. The antigen is undetermined. One junction end does not reproduce the germline sequence, and a read error may be involved. This chain uses TRBV5-8 with TRBJ1-1, with D unresolved. This receptor was identified in a man in his late teens or twenties in good health. What was sequenced was blood. CDR3 loop: CACSVVSHGGEAFF. CDR3 coding DNA: TGTGCCTGCAGCGTGGTTAGTCATGGCGGTGAAGCTTTCTTT.